One sample yielded the 26 T cell receptor beta chains listed below, sequenced in a study of CD4 and CD8 cells across lung adenocarcinoma regions. In TCRdb, the PCR reads were re-called with MiXCR into one record per CDR3 protein. The sample gives some 10,000 distinct CDR3 sequences, about 51% of which show up once; approximately 17% is in the top ten. The sample was CD4+ T cells from the margin of a lung tumor. Receptor source: a male donor with lung adenocarcinoma. The CD4 and CD8 labels of this study may be unreliable.

The CDR3 is CASSRARSGYEQYF. CDR3 coding DNA: TGTGCCAGTAGCCGGGCGCGTTCGGGCTACGAGCAGTACTTC. The chain carries TRBV27 and TRBJ2-7; no reliable D call. V lost 9 bases, J lost 3 bases, and 18 bases lay in between. Germline V CDR1 and CDR2: MNHEY, SMNVEV (reference sequence). CDR3 size: 14 residues.

The sample holds one count of this clonotype. The gene calls are TRBV6-4 and TRBJ2-4; the match to TRBD1 covers 7 bases. TRBJ2-3 matches the DNA end more closely, so the J call is doubtful. From germline, CDR1 is MRHNA and CDR2 SNTAGT. The CDR3 totals 15 residues. The CDR3 DNA is TGTGCCAGCAGCGAGGGGATAGGGGGCAAAAACACGCAGTATTTT. It translates to CASSEGIGGKNTQYF.

V usage is TRBV11-1 and J usage is TRBJ2-5, with D unclear. The germline gives CDR1 SGHAT, CDR2 FQDESV (reference sequence). The CDR3 has 11 residues. Trimming removed 5 bases at V and 5 bases at J, with 6 bases between. CDR3 sequence: CASSQFETQYF. The DNA for the CDR3 is TGTGCCAGCAGCCAATTCGAGACCCAGTACTTC.

The sample holds many counts of this clonotype. This chain uses TRBV6-1 with TRBJ2-2; 9 bases match TRBD1. This CDR3 comprises 17 residues. CDR1 is MNHNS and CDR2 is SASEGT in the germline V gene. Trimming at V came to 4 bases and at J to 4 bases, leaving 10 bases not matched to a gene. The CDR3, as DNA: TGTGCCAGCAGTGTTGGTCGGGGACAGGGAGTCACCGGGGAGCTGTTTTTT. Translated, it gives CASSVGRGQGVTGELFF.

The J gene is TRBJ2-5, the V gene TRBV6-1; a weak D match, TRBD2 (7 bases). Per the germline V gene, CDR1 is MNHNS and CDR2 is SASEGT. The CDR3 is 14 amino acids. The V and J ends lost 0 bases and 6 bases respectively, with 11 bases between them. The CDR3 region has the DNA TGTGCCAGCAGTGAAGCAGGGGGGGCACAGACCCAGTACTTC. It is translated as CASSEAGGAQTQYF.

The chain links TRBV6-1 to TRBJ2-7; TRBD2 matches at 8 bases. Trimming at V came to 6 bases and at J to 4 bases, leaving 5 bases not matched to a gene. The CDR3 has 13 residues. CDR1 is MNHNS and CDR2 is SASEGT in the germline V gene. In DNA, the CDR3 is TGTGCCAGCAGCGGGACTAGGAGGTACGAGCAGTACTTC. It translates to CASSGTRRYEQYF.

The rearrangement links TRBV10-1 to TRBJ2-5, with D tentatively TRBD1 or TRBD2 (5 bases each). The assigned J gene may be wrong: the sequence end matches TRBJ2-1 better. The germline V gene has CDR1 WNHNN and CDR2 SYGVQD (reference sequence). The CDR3 loop spans 15 amino acids. This CDR3 reads CASSELRGNQETQFF. CDR3 sequence (DNA): TGCGCCAGCAGTGAGCTCCGGGGCAACCAAGAGACCCAGTTCTTC.

This chain connects TRBV4-2 to TRBJ2-3; TRBD2 is a possible D gene (6 bases). V lost 0 bases and J lost 0, with 25 bases in between. Germline assignment: CDR1 LGHNA and CDR2 YNFKEQ. CDR3 length equals 21 residues. This chain's CDR3 is CASSQDGTVGLWRDSTDTQYF. Written as DNA, the CDR3 is TGTGCCAGCAGCCAAGATGGTACCGTTGGGTTGTGGAGGGATAGCACAGATACGCAGTATTTT.

In its sample, this clonotype was seen many times. In DNA, the CDR3 is TGTGCCAGCAGTCTGCTAGCGGGGGGGCCCTCGAATGAGCAGTTCTTC. Translation gives CASSLLAGGPSNEQFF. This chain uses TRBV6-5 with TRBJ2-1, with 12 bases matching TRBD2. The CDR3 runs 16 residues. The junction had 9 bases not matched to a gene; V was cut back by 5 bases and J by 7 bases. Per germline, CDR1 MNHEY and CDR2 SVGAGI.

J is TRBJ2-5 and V is TRBV6-1; 13 bases are shared with TRBD2. The tail of the sequence fits TRBJ2-7 better, so the J call may be wrong. This CDR3 spans 16 amino acids. In germline, CDR1 is MNHNS, CDR2 SASEGT. CDR3: CASSKTSGGAVYEQYF. CDR3 DNA: TGTGCCAGCAGTAAAACTAGCGGGGGGGCCGTTTACGAGCAGTACTTC.

The sample holds many counts of this clonotype. The V call is TRBV27, the J call TRBJ2-3; 8 bases agree with TRBD2. The CDR3 spans 17 residues. Trimming cost V 1 base and J 3 bases; bases outside gene matches: 9. Germline loops: CDR1 MNHEY, CDR2 SMNVEV (reference sequence). CDR3 nucleotides: TGTGCCAGCAGTTTATACCCTCCCGGGGGGGAGACAGATACGCAGTATTTT. Translating gives CASSLYPPGGETDTQYF.

This clonotype has only one observation. V gene TRBV28 combines with J gene TRBJ1-5, with D possibly being TRBD1 (6 bases). There are 16 residues in the CDR3. Germline CDR1 is MDHEN and CDR2 is SYDVKM. V was cut by 6 bases and J by 3 bases, with 18 bases left in between. In nucleotides, the CDR3 is TGTGCCAGCAGGACCCCCATCGGGGGCTTCAATCAGCCCCAGCATTTT. This sequence encodes CASRTPIGGFNQPQHF.

The V call is TRBV10-1, the J call TRBJ2-1; D is uncertain. Deletions cut 3 bases from V and 5 bases from J, with 17 bases between. The germline CDR1 and CDR2 sequences are WNHNN and SYGVQD (reference sequence). This CDR3 spans 16 amino acids. The CDR3 loop is CASSEPTGWWNNEQFF. DNA for the CDR3: TGCGCCAGCAGTGAACCGACCGGGTGGTGGAACAATGAGCAGTTCTTC.

The rearrangement joins TRBV6-1 to TRBJ2-1; D is possibly TRBD2 (6 bases). Germline loops: CDR1 MNHNS, CDR2 SASEGT. Trimming shortened V by 6 bases and J by 10 bases, and 13 bases separated the two germline ends. CDR3 length: 12 amino acids. CDR3 sequence: CASRSQGGEQFF. The DNA for the CDR3 is TGTGCCAGCAGGTCCCAGGGAGGCGAGCAGTTCTTC.

V usage is TRBV10-2 and J usage is TRBJ2-1; weak D call: TRBD2 (6 bases). The DNA end favors TRBJ2-5, so the J call may be wrong. The germline V gene encodes CDR1 WSHSY and CDR2 SAAADI. CDR3 length equals 14 residues. The CDR3, as DNA: TGCGCCAGCAAGGGAGCGGGCGTCCAAGAGACCCAGTACTTC. Translation: CASKGAGVQETQYF.

This clonotype was detected ten times or more. The chain couples TRBV6-1 to TRBJ2-1, with TRBD2 identical over 10 bases. V dropped 7 bases and J dropped 8; count of bases not matched to a gene: 11. There are 15 residues in the CDR3. The germline V gene has CDR1 MNHNS and CDR2 SASEGT. The CDR3 protein is CASTEMGGTSDEQFF. In DNA, the CDR3 is TGTGCCAGCACCGAAATGGGCGGGACTAGCGATGAGCAGTTCTTC.

The table lists this clonotype with many counts. The gene calls are TRBV15 and TRBJ2-1; TRBD2 is a possible D gene (5 bases). CDR3 length: 13 amino acids. V was shortened by 2 bases and J by 6 bases, with 8 bases between the two germline ends. Germline CDR1 LNHNV, CDR2 YYDKDF (reference sequence). Here the CDR3 DNA reads TGTGCCACCAGCAGACGGACTCCCAATGAGCAGTTCTTC. It yields the protein CATSRRTPNEQFF.

This chain links TRBV6-4 with TRBJ2-3, with 7 bases identical to TRBD1. The CDR3 spans 14 residues. Germline CDR1 reads MRHNA; CDR2 reads SNTAGT. J gave up 6 bases and V 5 bases, and 8 bases lay outside the gene matches. DNA for the CDR3: TGTGCCAGCAGTTCCGGACAGGACGGGGATACGCAGTATTTT. Amino acids: CASSSGQDGDTQYF.

CDR3 in DNA: TGTGCCTGGAGCCCTAAACTAGCGGGGGACTCTGGGGCCAACGTCCTGACTTTC. Encoded protein: CAWSPKLAGDSGANVLTF. The rearrangement links TRBV30 to TRBJ2-6, with 11 bases lining up with TRBD2. Germline CDR1 reads GTSNPN; CDR2 reads SVGIG (reference sequence). CDR3 length: 18 amino acids. J lost 0 bases, V lost 3 bases, and 7 bases had no gene match.

This chain joins TRBV6-1 and TRBJ2-1, with 8 bases fitting TRBD2. V lost 6 bases, J lost 4 bases, and 11 bases stayed unmatched. This CDR3 spans 16 amino acids. The germline V gene has CDR1 MNHNS and CDR2 SASEGT. DNA for the CDR3: TGTGCCAGCAGAAGAACTCTAGCGGGCGGTTACAATGAGCAGTTCTTC. Amino acid sequence: CASRRTLAGGYNEQFF.

This clonotype occurred a few times. The V call is TRBV20-1, the J call TRBJ1-5; 9 bases fit TRBD1. Germline V gives CDR1 DFQATT, CDR2 SNEGSKA (reference sequence). V was pared by 5 bases and J by 4 bases, with 9 bases of the junction left unmatched. This CDR3 is built from 15 residues. CDR3 nucleotides: TGCAGTGCTCCGAGGTCAGGACAGGGGAATCAGCCCCAGCATTTT. Its protein is CSAPRSGQGNQPQHF.

This clonotype was seen ten or more times. CDR3 residues: CASSHGGGRETQYF. The CDR3 nucleotides are TGTGCCAGCAGTCATGGGGGAGGACGAGAGACCCAGTACTTC. V usage is TRBV6-1 and J usage is TRBJ2-5; a weak D match, TRBD2 (6 bases). CDR3 length: 14 amino acids. Germline assignment: CDR1 MNHNS and CDR2 SASEGT. V was pared by 5 bases and J by 4 bases, with 14 bases between.

This clonotype has a handful of counts. The rearrangement joins TRBV4-1 to TRBJ2-2; TRBD1 agrees at 8 bases. This CDR3 region has 14 residues. With 4 bases clipped from V and 5 bases from J, the junction kept 3 bases outside the gene matches. Germline V gene sequence: CDR1 MGHRA, CDR2 YSYEKL. The CDR3 loop reads CASSPGQGTGELFF. The CDR3 region has the DNA TGCGCCAGCAGCCCCGGACAGGGAACCGGGGAGCTGTTTTTT.

The chain links TRBV6-5 to TRBJ2-2; unclear D gene. CDR3 length: 14 residues. The V and J ends lost 2 bases and 1 base respectively, with 5 bases between them. Per germline, CDR1 MNHEY and CDR2 SVGAGI. The CDR3 DNA reads TGTGCCAGCAGTTACAGGTGGAACACCGGGGAGCTGTTTTTT. It encodes CASSYRWNTGELFF.

The rearrangement uses TRBV6-5 and TRBJ2-7; a possible D gene is TRBD2 (6 bases). V was pared by 2 bases and J by 0 bases, with 11 bases between. Germline V gene lookup returns CDR1 MNHEY and CDR2 SVGAGI. The CDR3 spans 15 residues. The CDR3 here is CASSYGLGSSYEQYF. The CDR3 DNA reads TGTGCCAGCAGTTACGGACTCGGGAGCTCCTACGAGCAGTACTTC.

The V call is TRBV27, the J call TRBJ2-5; D is possibly TRBD1 (6 bases). The DNA end lines up better with TRBJ2-1; the J call may be wrong. The CDR3 consists of 14 residues. The germline V gene has CDR1 MNHEY and CDR2 SMNVEV (reference sequence). DNA of the CDR3: TGTGCCAGCAGTTCCGGGACAACCTCCAATGAGCAGTTCTTC. Its translation: CASSSGTTSNEQFF.